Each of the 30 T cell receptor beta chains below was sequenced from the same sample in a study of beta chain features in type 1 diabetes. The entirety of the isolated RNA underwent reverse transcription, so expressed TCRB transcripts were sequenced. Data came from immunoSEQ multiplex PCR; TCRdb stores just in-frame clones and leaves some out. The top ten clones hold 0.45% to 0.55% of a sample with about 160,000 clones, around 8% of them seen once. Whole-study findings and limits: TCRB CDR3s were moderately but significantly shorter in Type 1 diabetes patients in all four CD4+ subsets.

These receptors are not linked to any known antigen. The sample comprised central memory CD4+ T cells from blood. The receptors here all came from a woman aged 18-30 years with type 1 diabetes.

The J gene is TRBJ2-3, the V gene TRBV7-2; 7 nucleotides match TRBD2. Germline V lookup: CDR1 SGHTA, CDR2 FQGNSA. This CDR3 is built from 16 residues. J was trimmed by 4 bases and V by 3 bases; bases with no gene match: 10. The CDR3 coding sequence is TGTGCCAGCAGCTTTCCAGCGGGGCGCCGCGCAGATACGCAGTATTTT. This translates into CASSFPAGRRADTQYF.

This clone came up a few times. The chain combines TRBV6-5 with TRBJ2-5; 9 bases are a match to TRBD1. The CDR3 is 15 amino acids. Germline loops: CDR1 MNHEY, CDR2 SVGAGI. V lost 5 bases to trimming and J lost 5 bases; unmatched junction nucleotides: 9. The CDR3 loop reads CASSPIGTGRETQYF. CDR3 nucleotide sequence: TGTGCCAGCAGTCCTATTGGGACAGGGCGGGAGACCCAGTACTTC.

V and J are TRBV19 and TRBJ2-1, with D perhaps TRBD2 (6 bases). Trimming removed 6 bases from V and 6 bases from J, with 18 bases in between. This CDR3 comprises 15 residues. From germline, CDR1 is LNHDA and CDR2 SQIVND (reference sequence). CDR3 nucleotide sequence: TGTGCCAGTAGGGCTAGCGCCTCGACCTCCAATGAGCAGTTCTTC. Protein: CASRASASTSNEQFF.

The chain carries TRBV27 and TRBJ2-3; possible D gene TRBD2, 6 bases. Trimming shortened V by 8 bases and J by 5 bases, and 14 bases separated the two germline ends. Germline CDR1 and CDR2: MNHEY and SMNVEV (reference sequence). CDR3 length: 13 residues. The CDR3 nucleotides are TGTGCCAGCTCTAGGCAGGGAGGAGATACGCAGTATTTT. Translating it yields CASSRQGGDTQYF.

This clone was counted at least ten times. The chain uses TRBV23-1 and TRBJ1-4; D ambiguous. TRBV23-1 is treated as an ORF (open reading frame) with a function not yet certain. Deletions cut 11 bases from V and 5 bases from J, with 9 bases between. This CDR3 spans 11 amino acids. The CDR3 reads CAGADNEKLFF. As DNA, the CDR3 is TGCGCCGGAGCGGACAATGAAAAACTGTTTTTT.

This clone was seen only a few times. Here the CDR3 reads CASSPSGQETAGYTF. DNA for the CDR3: TGTGCCAGCTCACCGAGTGGACAGGAAACTGCTGGCTACACCTTC. This chain connects TRBV18 to TRBJ1-2; TRBD1 aligns across 7 bases. The junction had 11 bases not matched to a gene; V was cut back by 3 bases and J by 7 bases. The CDR3 contains 15 residues. Germline V CDR1 and CDR2: KGHSH, LQKENI.

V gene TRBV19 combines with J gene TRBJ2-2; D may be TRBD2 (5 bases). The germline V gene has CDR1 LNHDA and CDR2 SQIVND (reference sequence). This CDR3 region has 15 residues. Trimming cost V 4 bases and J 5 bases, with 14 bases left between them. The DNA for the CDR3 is TGTGCCAGTAGTACCACGGACGGGAAAACCGGGGAGCTGTTTTTT. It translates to CASSTTDGKTGELFF.

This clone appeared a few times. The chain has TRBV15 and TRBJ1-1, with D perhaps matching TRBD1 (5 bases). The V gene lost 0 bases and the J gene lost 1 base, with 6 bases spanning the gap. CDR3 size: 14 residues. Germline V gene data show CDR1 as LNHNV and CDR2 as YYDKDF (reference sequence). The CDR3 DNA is TGTGCCACCAGCAGAGATGACAGGAACACTGAAGCTTTCTTT. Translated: CATSRDDRNTEAFF. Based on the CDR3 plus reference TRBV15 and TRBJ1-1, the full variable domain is DAMVIQNPRYQVTQFGKPVTLSCSQTLNHNVMYWYQQKSSQAPKLLFHYYDKDFNNEADTPDNFQSRRPNTSFCFLDIRSPGLGDTAMYLCATSRDDRNTEAFFGQGTRLTVV.

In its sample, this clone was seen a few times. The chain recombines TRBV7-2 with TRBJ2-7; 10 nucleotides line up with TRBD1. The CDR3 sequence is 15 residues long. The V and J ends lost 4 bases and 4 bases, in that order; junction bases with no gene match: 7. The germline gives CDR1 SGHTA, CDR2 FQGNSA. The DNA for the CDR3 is TGTGCCAGCAGCTCGACTATGGGACAGGGGTACGAGCAGTACTTC. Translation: CASSSTMGQGYEQYF.

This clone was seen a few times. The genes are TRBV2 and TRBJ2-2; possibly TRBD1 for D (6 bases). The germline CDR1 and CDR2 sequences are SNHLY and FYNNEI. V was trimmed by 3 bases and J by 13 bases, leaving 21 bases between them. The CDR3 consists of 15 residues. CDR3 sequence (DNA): TGTGCCAGCAGTGAGGGCAGGGGCCGGGCGGGCGTGCTGTTTTTT. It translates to CASSEGRGRAGVLFF. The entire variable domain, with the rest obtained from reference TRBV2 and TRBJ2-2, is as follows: EPEVTQTPSHQVTQMGQEVILRCVPISNHLYFYWYRQILGQKVEFLVSFYNNEISEKSEIFDDQFSVERPDGSNFTLKIRSTKLEDSAMYFCASSEGRGRAGVLFFGEGSRLTVL.

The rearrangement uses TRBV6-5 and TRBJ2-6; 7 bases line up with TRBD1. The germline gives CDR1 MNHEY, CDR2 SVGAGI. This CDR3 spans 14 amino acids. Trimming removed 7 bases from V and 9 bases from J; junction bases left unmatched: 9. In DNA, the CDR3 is TGTGCCAGCAATACACCGGGACAGAACAACGTCCTGACTTTC. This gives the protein CASNTPGQNNVLTF.

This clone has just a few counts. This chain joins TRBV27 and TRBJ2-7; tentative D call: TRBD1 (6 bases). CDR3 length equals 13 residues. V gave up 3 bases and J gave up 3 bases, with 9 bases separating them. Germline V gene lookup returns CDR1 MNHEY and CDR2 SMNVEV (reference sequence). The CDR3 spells CASSFGRGYEQYF. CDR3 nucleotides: TGTGCCAGCAGTTTCGGCAGGGGCTACGAGCAGTACTTC.

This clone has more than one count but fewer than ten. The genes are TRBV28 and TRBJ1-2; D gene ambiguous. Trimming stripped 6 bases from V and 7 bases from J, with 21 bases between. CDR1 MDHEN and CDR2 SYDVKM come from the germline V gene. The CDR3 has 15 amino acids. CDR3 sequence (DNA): TGTGCCAGCAGCCTCACGGGAGGACGAGCGGTTGGCTACACCTTC. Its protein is CASSLTGGRAVGYTF.

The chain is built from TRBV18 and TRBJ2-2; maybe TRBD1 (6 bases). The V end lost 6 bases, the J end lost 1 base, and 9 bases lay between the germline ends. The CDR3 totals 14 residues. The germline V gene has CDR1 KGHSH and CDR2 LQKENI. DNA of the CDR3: TGTGCCAGCTCCCTGGACAGGAACACCGGGGAGCTGTTTTTT. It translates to CASSLDRNTGELFF.

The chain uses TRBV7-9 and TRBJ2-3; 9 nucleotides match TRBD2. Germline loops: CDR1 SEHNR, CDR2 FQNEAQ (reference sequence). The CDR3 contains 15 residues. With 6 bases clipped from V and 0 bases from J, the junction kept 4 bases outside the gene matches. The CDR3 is CASSPSGTSTDTQYF. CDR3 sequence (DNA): TGTGCCAGCAGTCCTAGCGGGACTAGCACAGATACGCAGTATTTT.

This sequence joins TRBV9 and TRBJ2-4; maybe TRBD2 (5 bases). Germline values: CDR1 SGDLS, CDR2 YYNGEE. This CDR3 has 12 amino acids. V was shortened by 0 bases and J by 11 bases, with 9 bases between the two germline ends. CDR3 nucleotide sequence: TGTGCCAGCAGCGTAGAGTACGGGGTTCAGTACTTC. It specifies CASSVEYGVQYF.

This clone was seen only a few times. In DNA form, the CDR3 reads TGCGCCAGCAGCGAATGGGACAGGGCGAACACTGAAGCTTTCTTT. This gives the protein CASSEWDRANTEAFF. The chain recombines TRBV4-3 with TRBJ1-1; 9 nucleotides agree with TRBD1. This CDR3 is 15 amino acids long. With V trimmed by 5 bases and J by 1 base, 5 bases remained unmatched. Germline values: CDR1 LGHNA, CDR2 YSLEER.

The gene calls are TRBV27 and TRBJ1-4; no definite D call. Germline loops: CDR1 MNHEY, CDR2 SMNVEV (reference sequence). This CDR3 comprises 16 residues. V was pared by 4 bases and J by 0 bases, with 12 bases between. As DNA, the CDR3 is TGTGCCAGCAGTTCCAAGAGATCCTCAACTAATGAAAAACTGTTTTTT. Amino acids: CASSSKRSSTNEKLFF. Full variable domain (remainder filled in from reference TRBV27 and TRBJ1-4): EAQVTQNPRYLITVTGKKLTVTCSQNMNHEYMSWYRQDPGLGLRQIYYSMNVEVTDKGDVPEGYKVSRKEKRNFPLILESPSPNQTSLYFCASSSKRSSTNEKLFFGSGTQLSVL.

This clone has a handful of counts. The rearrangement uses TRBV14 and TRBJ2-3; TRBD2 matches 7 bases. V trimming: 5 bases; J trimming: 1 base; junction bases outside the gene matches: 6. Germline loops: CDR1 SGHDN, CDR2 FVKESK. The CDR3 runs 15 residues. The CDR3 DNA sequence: TGTGCCAGCAGCTTTGGACTAGGTGGCACAGATACGCAGTATTTT. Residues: CASSFGLGGTDTQYF.

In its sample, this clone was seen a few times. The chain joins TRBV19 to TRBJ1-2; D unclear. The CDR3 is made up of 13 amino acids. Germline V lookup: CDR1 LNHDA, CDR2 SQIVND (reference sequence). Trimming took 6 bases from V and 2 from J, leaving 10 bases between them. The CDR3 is CASSAGRNYGYTF. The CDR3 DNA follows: TGTGCCAGTAGCGCAGGCCGCAACTATGGCTACACCTTC.

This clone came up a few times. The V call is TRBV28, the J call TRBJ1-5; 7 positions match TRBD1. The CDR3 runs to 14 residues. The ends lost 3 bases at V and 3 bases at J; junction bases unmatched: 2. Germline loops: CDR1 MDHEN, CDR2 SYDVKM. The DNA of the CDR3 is TGTGCCAGCAGTTTCGGACAGGTCAATCAGCCCCAGCATTTT. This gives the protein CASSFGQVNQPQHF.

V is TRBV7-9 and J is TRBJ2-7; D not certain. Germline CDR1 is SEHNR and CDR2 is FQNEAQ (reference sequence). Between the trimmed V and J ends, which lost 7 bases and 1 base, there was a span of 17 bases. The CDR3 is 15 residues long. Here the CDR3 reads CASINPGTGSYEQYF. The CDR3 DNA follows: TGTGCCAGCATCAACCCAGGCACTGGGTCCTACGAGCAGTACTTC.

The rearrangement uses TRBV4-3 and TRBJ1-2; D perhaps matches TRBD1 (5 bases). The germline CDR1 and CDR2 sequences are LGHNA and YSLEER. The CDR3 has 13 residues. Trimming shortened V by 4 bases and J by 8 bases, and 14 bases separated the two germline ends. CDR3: CASSPTGTLGYTF. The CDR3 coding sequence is TGCGCCAGCAGCCCCACCGGGACTCTCGGCTACACCTTC.

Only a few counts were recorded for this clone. CDR3 protein: CASSFWGGGYEQYF. CDR3 nucleotide sequence: TGTGCCAGCAGCTTTTGGGGGGGTGGCTACGAGCAGTACTTC. V and J are TRBV5-8 and TRBJ2-7, with TRBD2 identical over 7 bases. The CDR3 consists of 14 residues. V lost 2 bases and J lost 3; bases outside the gene matches: 5. Germline CDR1 SGHTS, CDR2 YDEGEE. The complete variable domain, with remaining parts taken from reference TRBV5-8 and TRBJ2-7, reads EAGVTQSPTHLIKTRGQQATLRCSPISGHTSVYWYQQALGLGLQFLLWYDEGEERNRGNFPPRFSGRQFPNYSSELNVNALELEDSALYLCASSFWGGGYEQYFGPGTRLTVT.

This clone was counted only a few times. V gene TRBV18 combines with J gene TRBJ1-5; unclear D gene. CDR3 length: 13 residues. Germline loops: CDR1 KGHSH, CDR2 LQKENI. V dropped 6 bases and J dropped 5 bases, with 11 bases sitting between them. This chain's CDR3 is CASSLGSDQPQHF. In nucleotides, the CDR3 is TGTGCCAGCTCGCTCGGGAGTGATCAGCCCCAGCATTTT.

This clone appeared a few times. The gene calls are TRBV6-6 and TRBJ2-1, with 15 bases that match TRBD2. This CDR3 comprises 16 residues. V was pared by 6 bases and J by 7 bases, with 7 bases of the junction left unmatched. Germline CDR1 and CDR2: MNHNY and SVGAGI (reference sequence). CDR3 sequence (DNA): TGTGCCAGCAGAACTGGAGGACTAGCGGGGGGGAATGAGCAGTTCTTC. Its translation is CASRTGGLAGGNEQFF.

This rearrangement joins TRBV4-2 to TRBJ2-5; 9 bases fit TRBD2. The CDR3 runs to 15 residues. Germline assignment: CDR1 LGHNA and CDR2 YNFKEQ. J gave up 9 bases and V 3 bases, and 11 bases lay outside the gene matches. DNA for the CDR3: TGTGCCAGCAGCCAGGACCAGCGGGGGGTCCTTCCCCAGTACTTC. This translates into CASSQDQRGVLPQYF.

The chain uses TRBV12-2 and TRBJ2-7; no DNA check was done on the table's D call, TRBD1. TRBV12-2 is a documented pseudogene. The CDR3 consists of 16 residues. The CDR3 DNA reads TGTGCAAGTCGCTTAGCGGAACAGGGCTGTGGGTACGAGCAGTACTTC. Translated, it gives CASRLAEQGCGYEQYF.

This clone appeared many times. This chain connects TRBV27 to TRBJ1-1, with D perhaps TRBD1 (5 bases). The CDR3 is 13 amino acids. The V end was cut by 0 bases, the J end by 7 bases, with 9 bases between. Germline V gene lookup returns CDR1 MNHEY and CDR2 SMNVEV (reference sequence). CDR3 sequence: CASSLSGAGEAFF. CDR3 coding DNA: TGTGCCAGCAGTTTATCAGGGGCCGGTGAAGCTTTCTTT.

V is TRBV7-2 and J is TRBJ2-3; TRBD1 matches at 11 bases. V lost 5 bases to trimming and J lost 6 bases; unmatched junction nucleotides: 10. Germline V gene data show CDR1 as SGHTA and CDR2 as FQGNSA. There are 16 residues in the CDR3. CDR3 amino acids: CASSRTGGWSTDTQYF. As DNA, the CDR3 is TGTGCCAGCAGCAGGACAGGGGGCTGGTCCACGGATACGCAGTATTTT.